This T cell receptor beta chain appears in the sequencing data of a study of CD8 T cells in ankylosing spondylitis. TCRdb re-called the 5' RACE reads through MiXCR, storing one row per CDR3 protein. The data contain about 250,000 distinct CDR3 sequences, 15% to 20% of them singletons. The V gene end was trimmed by 5 bases and the J gene end by 4 bases; junction bases not matched to a gene: 7. CDR1 and CDR2 (germline): SEHNR, FQNEAQ (reference sequence). The CDR3 runs 16 residues. This clonotype has a handful of counts. What was sequenced was blood, either unsorted or a sorted T cell fraction (not recorded which). The clonotype originates from a male donor with ankylosing spondylitis or in good health (not recorded which). The chain uses TRBV7-9 and TRBJ2-1, with 11 bases aligning to TRBD2. As DNA, the CDR3 is TGTGCCAGCAGCGAATGGGGACTAGCGGTATACAATGAGCAGTTCTTC. Residues: CASSEWGLAVYNEQFF.